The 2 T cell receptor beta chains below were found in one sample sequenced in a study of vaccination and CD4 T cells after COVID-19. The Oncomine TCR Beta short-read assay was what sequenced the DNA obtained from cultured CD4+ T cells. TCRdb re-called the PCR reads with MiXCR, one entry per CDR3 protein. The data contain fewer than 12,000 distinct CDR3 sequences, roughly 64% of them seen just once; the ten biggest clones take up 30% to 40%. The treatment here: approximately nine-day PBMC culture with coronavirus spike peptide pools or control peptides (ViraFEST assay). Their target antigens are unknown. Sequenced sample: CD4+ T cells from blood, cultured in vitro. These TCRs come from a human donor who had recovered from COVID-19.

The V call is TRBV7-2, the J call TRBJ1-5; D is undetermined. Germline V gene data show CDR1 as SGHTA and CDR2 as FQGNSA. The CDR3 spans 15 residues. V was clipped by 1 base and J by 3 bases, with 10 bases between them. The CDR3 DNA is TGTGCCAGCAGCTTAGATGGTCGGTTCAATCAGCCCCAGCATTTT. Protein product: CASSLDGRFNQPQHF.

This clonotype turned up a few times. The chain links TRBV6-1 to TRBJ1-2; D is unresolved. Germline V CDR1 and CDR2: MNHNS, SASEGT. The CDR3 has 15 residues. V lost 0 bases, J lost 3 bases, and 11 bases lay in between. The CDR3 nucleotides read TGTGCCAGCAGTGAAGCCCAGAGGCCCTACTATGGCTACACCTTC. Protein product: CASSEAQRPYYGYTF.